The 23 T cell receptor beta chains listed next were all sequenced from one sample in a study of T cell repertoires in cytomegalovirus infection (dated by TCRdb to the late 2010s). TCRdb lists the instrument as Illumina HiSeq 1500. Through fastp at Q25 and MiXCR, TCRdb rebuilt clones from the public reads, retaining in-frame beta chains. Identical CDR3 proteins give one entry, which carries the most common genes and DNA. The sample profile shows under 450,000 distinct CDR3 sequences; around a third of them were found once. The ten largest clones add up to approximately 13% of the sample. The antigens for these receptors are not known. What this sample's treatment or condition label stands for: in vitro stimulation with specific CMV peptide epitopes to enrich CMV-specific T cells. Sequencing was performed on cultured PBMCs, taken from culture after CMV antigen stimulation. The receptors come from a human donor in good health (CMV status not recorded). Some clones in this sample may be carry-over from other donors' samples.

The sample holds many counts of this clonotype. The chain combines TRBV7-2 with TRBJ1-3; 9 bases are a match to TRBD1. The CDR3 is 17 amino acids. Unmatched junction bases numbered 8, after V lost 5 bases and J lost 0 bases. In germline, CDR1 is SGHTA, CDR2 FQGNSA. This CDR3 is CASSPRGTGSSGNTIYF. CDR3 nucleotides: TGTGCCAGCAGCCCCCGGGGGACAGGGAGCTCTGGAAACACCATATATTTT.

This clonotype turned up a few times. The genes are TRBV29-1 and TRBJ2-1; 7 bases line up with TRBD2. V shed 6 bases and J 4 bases; nucleotides not matched to a gene: 0. The CDR3 consists of 11 residues. Germline CDR1 SQVTM, CDR2 ANQGSEA. CDR3 nucleotides: TGCAGCGTGCGGGGGTACAATGAGCAGTTCTTC. It specifies CSVRGYNEQFF.

This clonotype has more than one count but fewer than ten. J is TRBJ2-2 and V is TRBV12-3 or TRBV12-4; no reliable D call. CDR3 length: 16 residues. The germline V and J ends were trimmed by 5 bases and 7 bases, with 20 bases remaining between them. The CDR3 reads CASSPDHGPGVGELFF. CDR3 coding DNA: TGTGCCAGCAGTCCAGATCACGGTCCGGGCGTCGGGGAGCTGTTTTTT.

The chain links TRBV5-4 to TRBJ2-3, with 7 bases identical to TRBD2. The germline CDR1 and CDR2 sequences are SGHNT and YYREEE (reference sequence). CDR3 length equals 15 residues. Losses at the gene ends were 4 bases for V and 2 bases for J; bases not matched to a gene: 7. The chain's CDR3 is CASSGKAGLTDTQYF. CDR3 nucleotides: TGTGCCAGCAGCGGCAAAGCGGGACTCACAGATACGCAGTATTTT.

Concerning this clonotype itself: This clone may be a read error of a much larger clone one base away. The V gene is TRBV7-8, the J gene TRBJ2-7; 8 bases map to TRBD1. Germline V CDR1 and CDR2: SGHVS, FQNEAQ. The CDR3 runs 18 residues. The CDR3 DNA sequence: TGTGCCAGCAGCTTATTAACCCGGACAGGGCTAAGCTCCTACAAGCAGTACTTC. Protein: CASSLLTRTGLSSYKQYF. The full variable domain, its missing parts supplied by reference TRBV7-8 and TRBJ2-7, is GAGVSQSPRYKVAKRGQDVALRCDPISGHVSLFWYQQALGQGPEFLTYFQNEAQLDKSGLPSDRFFAERPEGSVSTLKIQRTQQEDSAVYLCASSLLTRTGLSSYKQYFGPGTRLTVT.

The V gene is TRBV2, the J gene TRBJ2-1, with 7 bases fitting TRBD2. Germline V gene lookup returns CDR1 SNHLY and CDR2 FYNNEI. CDR3 size: 15 residues. V dropped 2 bases and J dropped 7; count of bases not matched to a gene: 8. CDR3 sequence reads: CASSESSGGVNEQFF. DNA for the CDR3: TGTGCCAGCAGTGAATCTAGCGGAGGGGTGAATGAGCAGTTCTTC. Complete variable domain (other parts from reference TRBV2 and TRBJ2-1): EPEVTQTPSHQVTQMGQEVILRCVPISNHLYFYWYRQILGQKVEFLVSFYNNEISEKSEIFDDQFSVERPDGSNFTLKIRSTKLEDSAMYFCASSESSGGVNEQFFGPGTRLTVL.

This clonotype has only one observation. V is TRBV19 and J is TRBJ2-1, with D possibly being TRBD1 (5 bases). The CDR3 covers 15 residues. V dropped 8 bases and J dropped 0 bases, with 14 bases sitting between them. From germline, CDR1 is LNHDA and CDR2 SQIVND (reference sequence). The CDR3 DNA sequence: TGTGCCAGTGGCCACGACAGAGACTCCTACAATGAGCAGTTCTTC. Translating it yields CASGHDRDSYNEQFF.

This clonotype was seen many times. The CDR3 loop reads CASSLVSGRGNEQFF. In DNA form, the CDR3 reads TGTGCCAGCAGCTTAGTTAGCGGGAGGGGGAATGAGCAGTTCTTC. The V gene is TRBV7-2, the J gene TRBJ2-1, with 11 bases matching TRBD2. V trimming: 1 base; J trimming: 7 bases; junction bases outside the gene matches: 3. The germline V gene encodes CDR1 SGHTA and CDR2 FQGNSA. This CDR3 has 15 amino acids.

This chain joins TRBV5-1 and TRBJ2-7; 12 bases align to TRBD2. Germline loops: CDR1 SGHRS, CDR2 YFSETQ. The CDR3 totals 15 residues. V dropped 5 bases and J dropped 5; count of bases not matched to a gene: 8. CDR3: CASSRLAGEVNEQYF. The CDR3 DNA reads as TGCGCCAGCAGTAGACTAGCGGGAGAAGTAAACGAGCAGTACTTC.

The chain couples TRBV12-5 to TRBJ2-1; either TRBD1 or TRBD2 may supply D (6 bases each). Germline CDR1 reads LGHNT; CDR2 reads FRNRAP. The ends were cut back, 6 bases at V and 8 bases at J, with 20 bases in the middle. The CDR3 consists of 15 residues. CDR3 amino acids: CASGLGAEGDHEQFF. The CDR3 DNA is TGTGCTAGTGGCCTGGGGGCGGAGGGGGATCATGAGCAGTTCTTC.

The chain combines TRBV6-2 or TRBV6-3 with TRBJ2-1, with 7 bases fitting TRBD2. The CDR3 has 12 residues. Germline CDR1 MNHEY, CDR2 SVGEGT. V shed 6 bases and J 13 bases; nucleotides not matched to a gene: 9. The CDR3 nucleotides read TGTGCCAGCAGGCGTCTAGCGGAGAACCAGTTCTTC. Translation: CASRRLAENQFF.

This clonotype was picked up many times. V and J are TRBV9 and TRBJ1-5; a weak D match, TRBD1 (6 bases). V lost 4 bases and J 9 bases, leaving 20 bases between the germline ends. The V gene's germline CDR1 is SGDLS and CDR2 YYNGEE. The CDR3 is made up of 15 amino acids. The CDR3: CASSTSGTPMGPQHF. In nucleotides, the CDR3 is TGTGCCAGCAGCACCTCCGGGACACCAATGGGGCCCCAGCATTTT.

This chain uses TRBV6-2 or TRBV6-3 with TRBJ2-3; 9 bases agree with TRBD2. The CDR3 totals 15 residues. Germline V gene sequence: CDR1 MNHEY, CDR2 SVGEGT. V trimming: 6 bases; J trimming: 3 bases; junction bases outside the gene matches: 7. CDR3 bases: TGTGCCAGCAGACTAGCGGGTGGCAGGACAGATACGCAGTATTTT. It is translated as CASRLAGGRTDTQYF.

Points on this clonotype: Because it lacks the conserved phenylalanine or tryptophan at the end, this CDR3 is likely a read error. This chain uses TRBV19 with TRBJ2-7; 9 bases are shared with TRBD1. Trimming at V came to 5 bases and at J to 0 bases, leaving 5 bases not matched to a gene. This CDR3 has 15 residues. Germline CDR1 reads LNHDA; CDR2 reads SQIVND (reference sequence). CDR3 DNA: TGTGCCAGTAGTCTCCCGGGACAGGGCTCCTACGAGCAGTACCTC. It specifies CASSLPGQGSYEQYL.

A few counts support this clonotype. The rearrangement uses TRBV5-1 and TRBJ2-7; 12 nucleotides agree with TRBD1. The CDR3 contains 15 residues. The germline V gene has CDR1 SGHRS and CDR2 YFSETQ. Trimming took 4 bases from V and 7 from J; bases not matched to a gene: 9. The CDR3 loop reads CASSVTGQGAGEQYF. As DNA, the CDR3 is TGCGCCAGCAGCGTGACGGGACAGGGGGCGGGGGAGCAGTACTTC.

This clonotype was picked up a small number of times. This chain connects TRBV7-9 to TRBJ1-2; D call uncertain. The CDR3 totals 14 residues. In germline, CDR1 is SEHNR, CDR2 FQNEAQ (reference sequence). The V gene lost 4 bases and the J gene lost 8 bases, with 17 bases spanning the gap. CDR3 protein: CASSSRDELRGYTF. The CDR3, as DNA: TGTGCCAGCAGCTCCCGAGACGAGCTGAGGGGCTACACCTTC. The variable domain in full, with the rest retrieved from reference TRBV7-9 and TRBJ1-2, is DTGVSQNPRHKITKRGQNVTFRCDPISEHNRLYWYRQTLGQGPEFLTYFQNEAQLEKSRLLSDRFSAERPKGSFSTLEIQRTEQGDSAMYLCASSSRDELRGYTFGSGTRLTVV.

V is TRBV4-2 and J is TRBJ2-1; the D gene could be TRBD1 or TRBD2 (5 bases each). V lost 5 bases and J lost 1, with 12 bases in between. This CDR3 is 15 amino acids long. Germline V gives CDR1 LGHNA, CDR2 YNFKEQ. The CDR3 reads CASSREKGSYNEQFF. The CDR3 nucleotides are TGTGCCAGCAGCAGGGAGAAGGGGTCCTACAATGAGCAGTTCTTC.

The chain couples TRBV24-1 to TRBJ2-2; 14 bases agree with TRBD2. In germline, CDR1 is KGHDR, CDR2 SFDVKD. The V gene end was trimmed by 11 bases and the J gene end by 5 bases; junction bases not matched to a gene: 3. The CDR3 contains 14 residues. The CDR3 sequence: CASGLAGGTGELFF. CDR3 in DNA: TGTGCCAGCGGACTAGCGGGAGGAACCGGGGAGCTGTTTTTT.

This clonotype showed up just a few times. The chain employs TRBV6-1 and TRBJ1-5, with D possibly TRBD1 on 5 matching bases. Germline CDR1 MNHNS, CDR2 SASEGT. The germline V and J ends were trimmed by 5 bases and 1 base, with 15 bases remaining between them. The CDR3 spans 16 residues. The CDR3 DNA reads TGTGCCAGCAGTCCCTATGGGGGAATGAGCAATCAGCCCCAGCATTTT. Its protein is CASSPYGGMSNQPQHF.

The chain joins TRBV29-1 to TRBJ1-5, with TRBD1 as a possible D gene (5 bases). The germline V and J ends were trimmed by 6 bases and 2 bases, with 11 bases remaining between them. Per germline, CDR1 SQVTM and CDR2 ANQGSEA. CDR3 length: 13 amino acids. The CDR3 coding sequence is TGCAGCGTGACGGGAGGGGGCAATCAGCCCCAGCATTTT. The encoded protein is CSVTGGGNQPQHF. The full variable domain, with the rest looked up from reference TRBV29-1 and TRBJ1-5, is SAVISQKPSRDICQRGTSLTIQCQVDSQVTMMFWYRQQPGQSLTLIATANQGSEATYESGFVIDKFPISRPNLTFSTLTVSNMSPEDSSIYLCSVTGGGNQPQHFGDGTRLSIL.

This clonotype was seen a handful of times. V gene TRBV28 combines with J gene TRBJ2-2, with D unclear. Trimming pared 6 bases from V and 8 bases from J, leaving 25 bases between. The CDR3 consists of 17 residues. Germline CDR1 and CDR2: MDHEN and SYDVKM. In nucleotides, the CDR3 is TGTGCCAGCAGCCCCTCGGTCGGCGCCTGGGCACCGGGGGAGCTGTTTTTT. Translation: CASSPSVGAWAPGELFF.

This clonotype has ten or more counts. The chain uses TRBV7-9 and TRBJ2-3; 8 nucleotides agree with TRBD2. Germline trimming cut 5 bases from V and 2 bases from J; bases unmatched to any gene: 6. The CDR3 covers 15 residues. Per the germline V gene, CDR1 is SEHNR and CDR2 is FQNEAQ (reference sequence). The CDR3 sequence: CASSLTSGTTDTQYF. As DNA, the CDR3 is TGTGCCAGCAGCCTTACTAGCGGAACCACAGATACGCAGTATTTT.

There are a few counts of this clonotype. CDR3 protein: CASSASLAGTYEQYV. In DNA, the CDR3 is TGTGCCAGCAGTGCAAGTCTAGCGGGGACCTACGAGCAGTACGTC. The chain employs TRBV6-1 and TRBJ2-7; 9 bases are shared with TRBD2. The CDR3 has 15 residues. Germline loops: CDR1 MNHNS, CDR2 SASEGT. The junction had 6 bases not matched to a gene; V was cut back by 4 bases and J by 2 bases.